What follows are 10 T cell receptor beta chains derived from one specimen sequenced in a study of read filtering for tumor transcriptome and immune sequencing. This library used roughly 400 ng RNA and molecular barcoded adaptors spanning alpha/delta and beta/gamma chains. One entry per CDR3 protein, called by TCRdb with MiXCR from the reads. The repertoire holds more than 35,000 distinct CDR3 sequences, with about 13% as singletons. The sample was a population of CD138-negative cells sorted from bone marrow. The source is a donor over 35 with multiple myeloma.

This clonotype was counted at least ten times. J is TRBJ2-1 and V is TRBV7-3, with 8 bases that match TRBD2. CDR1 SGHTA and CDR2 FQGTGA come from the germline V gene. V was clipped by 4 bases and J by 6 bases; unmatched bases: 2. The CDR3 is made up of 13 amino acids. For the CDR3, the DNA is TGTGCCAGCAGCTCCGGGAGGGGCAATGAGCAGTTCTTC. It codes for CASSSGRGNEQFF.

This clonotype was detected many times. The rearrangement links TRBV6-5 to TRBJ2-2; tentative D call: TRBD1 (6 bases). Germline CDR1 MNHEY, CDR2 SVGAGI. The ends were cut back, 7 bases at V and 3 bases at J, with 15 bases in the middle. The CDR3 is 15 residues long. The CDR3 here is CASKRAGEHTGELFF. The CDR3 DNA is TGTGCCAGCAAAAGGGCAGGGGAACACACCGGGGAGCTGTTTTTT.

This clonotype was recorded many times. The chain joins TRBV7-9 to TRBJ1-2; D is perhaps TRBD1 (6 bases). The ends were cut back, 2 bases at V and 4 bases at J, with 14 bases in the middle. Germline loops: CDR1 SEHNR, CDR2 FQNEAQ (reference sequence). The CDR3 totals 15 residues. The DNA of the CDR3 is TGTGCCAGCAGCTTAAAGGCGGACAGTCCCTATGGCTACACCTTC. This sequence encodes CASSLKADSPYGYTF.

The sample holds many counts of this clonotype. The gene calls are TRBV28 and TRBJ1-1, with 10 positions matching TRBD1. Germline CDR1 and CDR2: MDHEN and SYDVKM. The V gene end was trimmed by 4 bases and the J gene end by 3 bases; junction bases not matched to a gene: 5. There are 15 residues in the CDR3. CDR3 in DNA: TGTGCCAGCAGTTCCCCGGGACAGGGGCACACTGAAGCTTTCTTT. Amino acids: CASSSPGQGHTEAFF.

This clonotype was picked up many times. This chain joins TRBV6-2 or TRBV6-3 and TRBJ2-3, with D perhaps being TRBD1 or TRBD2 (5 bases each). The CDR3 totals 13 residues. In germline, CDR1 is MNHEY, CDR2 SVGEGT. The V end was cut by 4 bases, the J end by 4 bases, with 9 bases between. The CDR3 coding sequence is TGTGCCAGCAGTTTTGGGGGTTCAGATACGCAGTATTTT. It is translated as CASSFGGSDTQYF.

Many counts were recorded for this clonotype. The genes are TRBV20-1 and TRBJ2-7, with 9 nucleotides matching TRBD2. V dropped 2 bases and J dropped 5; count of bases not matched to a gene: 7. The length of the CDR3 is 14 residues. CDR1 and CDR2 (germline): DFQATT, SNEGSKA (reference sequence). DNA for the CDR3: TGCAGTGCTAGAATGCGGGAGGGCCACAACGAGCAGTACTTC. Protein: CSARMREGHNEQYF.

This clonotype was detected ten times or more. The chain uses TRBV10-3 and TRBJ2-4; 7 nucleotides align to TRBD1. V lost 3 bases to trimming and J lost 2 bases; unmatched junction nucleotides: 13. The CDR3 spans 18 residues. Germline V CDR1 and CDR2: ENHRY, SYGVKD. CDR3 in amino acids: CAISDSVRTGGSKNIQYF. The CDR3 nucleotides read TGTGCCATCAGTGACTCTGTTCGGACAGGCGGATCCAAAAACATTCAGTACTTC.

This clonotype appeared many times. The gene calls are TRBV19 and TRBJ2-7; D is unclear. CDR1 and CDR2 from the germline V gene are LNHDA and SQIVND (reference sequence). Trimming pared 4 bases from V and 6 bases from J, leaving 10 bases between. CDR3 length equals 12 residues. The CDR3 loop is CASSRGSSEQYF. Here the CDR3 DNA reads TGTGCCAGTAGTAGAGGTTCCAGCGAGCAGTACTTC.

On this clonotype: A much larger clone differs by one base, so this may be a read error. The rearrangement joins TRBV29-1 to TRBJ2-5, with D unclear. In germline, CDR1 is SQVTM, CDR2 ANQGSEA. There are 12 residues in the CDR3. The CDR3 coding sequence is TGCAGCGTTGACCAAATGCTGGAGACCCAGTGCTTC. Its protein product is CSVDQMLETQCF.

This clonotype was counted ten times or more. The genes are TRBV28 and TRBJ2-7; the match to TRBD1 covers 9 bases. V shed 4 bases, J shed 5 bases, and the junction held 9 bases outside the gene matches. Germline lookup yields CDR1 MDHEN and CDR2 SYDVKM. The CDR3 sequence is 15 residues long. CDR3 sequence (DNA): TGTGCCAGCAGTTCCTCGGGACAGGGTGGAAACGAGCAGTACTTC. This translates into CASSSSGQGGNEQYF.